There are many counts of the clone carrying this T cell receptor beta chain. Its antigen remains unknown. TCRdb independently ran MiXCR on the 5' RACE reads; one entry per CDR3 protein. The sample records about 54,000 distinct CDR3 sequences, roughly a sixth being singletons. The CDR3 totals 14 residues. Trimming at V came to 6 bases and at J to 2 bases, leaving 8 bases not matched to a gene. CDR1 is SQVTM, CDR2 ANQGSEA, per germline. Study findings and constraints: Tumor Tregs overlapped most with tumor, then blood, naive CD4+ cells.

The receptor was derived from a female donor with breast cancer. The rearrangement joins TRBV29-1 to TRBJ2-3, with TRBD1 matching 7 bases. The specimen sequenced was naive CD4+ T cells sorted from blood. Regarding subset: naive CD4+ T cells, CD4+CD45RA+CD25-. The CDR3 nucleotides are TGCAGCGTCGCAGGACAGGATTCCACAGATACGCAGTATTTT. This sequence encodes CSVAGQDSTDTQYF.